This passage covers 5 T cell receptor beta chains from one sample sequenced in a study of shared clonotypes between healthy human individuals. Sequenced by immunoSEQ multiplex PCR; TCRdb stores in-frame clones only, minus some. The data hold around 1.9 million clones, with about 93% observed a single time. Terminally differentiated effector memory CD45RA+ cells were excluded by CCR7 positive selection of CD45RO-negative cells. Sequenced input: naive CD8+ T cells from PBMCs. The receptor set was obtained from a man aged 18 to 29 in good health. Some clones in this sample may be carry-over from other donors' samples.

This clone showed up just once. The rearrangement joins TRBV27 to TRBJ1-5; no definite D call. With 0 bases removed from V and 7 bases from J, the gap between germline ends came to 13 bases. The CDR3 has 15 residues. CDR1 and CDR2 (germline): MNHEY, SMNVEV (reference sequence). The CDR3 sequence: CASSLSDPGRQPQHF. The CDR3 nucleotides read TGTGCCAGCAGTTTATCCGACCCCGGGAGGCAGCCCCAGCATTTT.

This chain links TRBV7-9 with TRBJ1-2; TRBD1 agrees at 7 bases. J lost 4 bases, V lost 5 bases, and 7 bases had no gene match. Germline V lookup: CDR1 SEHNR, CDR2 FQNEAQ (reference sequence). The CDR3 runs 14 residues. CDR3 bases: TGTGCCAGCAGCCTGACCGGGACAGTCTATGGCTACACCTTC. This translates into CASSLTGTVYGYTF.

The rearrangement uses TRBV9 and TRBJ2-7; D may be TRBD2 (6 bases). The V and J ends lost 4 bases and 2 bases respectively, with 13 bases between them. The CDR3 is 14 amino acids. In germline, CDR1 is SGDLS, CDR2 YYNGEE. In nucleotides, the CDR3 is TGTGCCAGCAGCCCGGGGACTCGCCCCTACGAGCAGTACTTC. Protein sequence: CASSPGTRPYEQYF.

The chain joins TRBV7-9 to TRBJ2-3; D perhaps matches TRBD1 (6 bases). This CDR3 region has 15 residues. Trimming left V 10 bases short and J 5 bases short, with 22 bases between. CDR1 SEHNR and CDR2 FQNEAQ come from the germline V gene (reference sequence). DNA of the CDR3: TGTGCCACCTTTCCAGGGGAGCTATCTGTAGATACGCAGTATTTT. This gives the protein CATFPGELSVDTQYF.

V is TRBV6-5 and J is TRBJ2-2; no definite D call. Trimming took off 4 bases at V and 0 bases at J, with 9 bases between the two ends. Germline V CDR1 and CDR2: MNHEY, SVGAGI. The CDR3 runs 15 residues. The CDR3 region is CASSSSGSNTGELFF. For the CDR3, the DNA is TGTGCCAGCAGTTCATCTGGATCGAACACCGGGGAGCTGTTTTTT.